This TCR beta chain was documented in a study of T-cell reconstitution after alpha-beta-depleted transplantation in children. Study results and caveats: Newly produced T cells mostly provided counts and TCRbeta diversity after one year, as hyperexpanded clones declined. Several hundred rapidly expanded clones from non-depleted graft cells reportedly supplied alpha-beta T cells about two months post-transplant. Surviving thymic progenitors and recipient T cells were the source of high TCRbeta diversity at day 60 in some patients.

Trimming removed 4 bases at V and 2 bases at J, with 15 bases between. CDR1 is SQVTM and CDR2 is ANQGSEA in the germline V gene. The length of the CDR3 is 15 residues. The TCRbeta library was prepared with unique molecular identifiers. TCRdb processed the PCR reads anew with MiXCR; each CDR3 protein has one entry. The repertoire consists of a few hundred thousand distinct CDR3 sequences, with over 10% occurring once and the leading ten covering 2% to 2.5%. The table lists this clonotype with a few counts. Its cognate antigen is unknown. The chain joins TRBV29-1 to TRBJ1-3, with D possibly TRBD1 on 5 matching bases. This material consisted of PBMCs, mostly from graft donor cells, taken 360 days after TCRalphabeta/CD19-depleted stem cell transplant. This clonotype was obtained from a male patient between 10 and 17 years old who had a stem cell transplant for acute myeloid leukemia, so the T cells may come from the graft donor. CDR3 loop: CSVVRGSVTGNTIYF. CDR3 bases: TGCAGCGTTGTACGGGGCTCGGTGACTGGAAACACCATATATTTT.